These 13 T cell receptor beta chains were all obtained from the same sample, sequenced in a study of shared clonotypes between healthy human individuals. Generated by immunoSEQ multiplex PCR, the TCRdb table keeps only in-frame clones and is missing some. The data contain about 2.4 million clones, 80% to 95% of them singletons. Sequencing was done on a sample of naive CD4+ T cells from PBMCs. The sample's subset: CD45RA+ positively selected. Source of these receptors: a man younger than 35 in good health. Some clones in this sample may be carry-over from other donors' samples.

The chain combines TRBV2 with TRBJ2-1; TRBD1 or TRBD2 may be the D gene (6 bases each). Trimming left V 4 bases short and J 4 bases short, with 11 bases between. The CDR3 is made up of 14 amino acids. Per the germline V gene, CDR1 is SNHLY and CDR2 is FYNNEI. The CDR3 here is CASSAGAGYNEQFF. The CDR3 nucleotides read TGTGCCAGCAGTGCGGGGGCCGGGTACAATGAGCAGTTCTTC.

The table lists this clone with a few counts. V usage is TRBV5-1 and J usage is TRBJ1-2, with 8 bases lining up with TRBD1. Per the germline V gene, CDR1 is SGHRS and CDR2 is YFSETQ. V lost 4 bases and J lost 9; bases outside the gene matches: 8. This CDR3 is built from 13 residues. CDR3 sequence reads: CASSTRQGFSYTF. The CDR3 region has the DNA TGCGCCAGCAGCACACGACAGGGGTTCAGCTACACCTTC.

In the case of this clone: The same CDR3 also results from other DNA sequences found in this sample. V usage is TRBV5-1 and J usage is TRBJ2-3, with D perhaps matching TRBD2 (6 bases). This CDR3 has 14 amino acids. Germline assignment: CDR1 SGHRS and CDR2 YFSETQ. V lost 0 bases, J lost 6 bases, and 11 bases lay in between. Here the CDR3 reads CASSLGGAADTQYF. CDR3 coding DNA: TGCGCCAGCAGCTTGGGCGGGGCCGCCGATACGCAGTATTTT.

With regard to this clone: The junction differs from germline at one of its ends, possibly a read error. DNA of the CDR3: TGCGCCAGCAGCTTAGGGGGGGCCACACCAAAACACCGGGGAGCTGTTTTT. Translating gives CASSLGGATPKHRGAVF. The chain has TRBV10-1 and TRBJ2-2; the D gene is possibly TRBD2 (7 bases). Germline-derived CDR1 and CDR2 are WNHNN and SYGVQD (reference sequence). This CDR3 has 17 amino acids.

Turning to this clone: Other DNA sequences from this sample encode an identical CDR3 as well. The V gene is TRBV7-9, the J gene TRBJ2-7; 10 bases align to TRBD1. Trimming at V came to 1 base and at J to 0 bases, leaving 0 bases not matched to a gene. CDR1 is SEHNR and CDR2 is FQNEAQ in the germline V gene (reference sequence). The CDR3 contains 15 residues. CDR3 sequence reads: CASSLGTGGSYEQYF. The CDR3 bases are TGTGCCAGCAGCTTAGGGACAGGGGGCTCCTACGAGCAGTACTTC.

This sequence joins TRBV5-1 and TRBJ2-5; the D call may be TRBD1 or TRBD2 (6 bases each). CDR3 length: 15 residues. V was pared by 6 bases and J by 5 bases, with 20 bases between. Germline V gene sequence: CDR1 SGHRS, CDR2 YFSETQ. CDR3 protein: CASTPVGGAGETQYF. The CDR3 region has the DNA TGCGCCAGCACCCCCGTGGGGGGCGCGGGGGAGACCCAGTACTTC.

The chain is built from TRBV28 and TRBJ2-7, with TRBD1 matching over 12 bases. V was clipped by 4 bases and J by 4 bases; unmatched bases: 8. The CDR3 contains 16 residues. Germline assignment: CDR1 MDHEN and CDR2 SYDVKM. The CDR3 loop is CASSSGGDRGRYEQYF. The CDR3 region has the DNA TGTGCCAGCAGTTCAGGGGGGGACAGGGGGCGGTACGAGCAGTACTTC. Using reference TRBV28 and TRBJ2-7 for the parts outside the CDR3, the full variable domain is DVKVTQSSRYLVKRTGEKVFLECVQDMDHENMFWYRQDPGLGLRLIYFSYDVKMKEKGDIPEGYSVSREKKERFSLILESASTNQTSMYLCASSSGGDRGRYEQYFGPGTRLTVT.

The chain links TRBV6-5 to TRBJ1-1, with unresolved D. This CDR3 spans 14 amino acids. Trimming left V 6 bases short and J 0 bases short, with 11 bases between. Germline V lookup: CDR1 MNHEY, CDR2 SVGAGI. As DNA, the CDR3 is TGTGCCAGCAGGACTAGTGGGATGAACACTGAAGCTTTCTTT. Amino acids: CASRTSGMNTEAFF.

The V gene is TRBV18, the J gene TRBJ1-5; TRBD1 aligns across 8 bases. CDR3 length: 14 residues. J lost 6 bases, V lost 2 bases, and 3 bases had no gene match. Germline V CDR1 and CDR2: KGHSH, LQKENI. The CDR3 loop is CASSPGTGAQPQHF. For the CDR3, the DNA is TGTGCCAGCTCACCAGGGACAGGAGCTCAGCCCCAGCATTTT.

The rearrangement links TRBV2 to TRBJ2-7; D could derive from TRBD1 or TRBD2 (5 bases each). Germline lookup yields CDR1 SNHLY and CDR2 FYNNEI. The CDR3 contains 15 residues. V lost 6 bases, J lost 3 bases, and 18 bases lay in between. DNA of the CDR3: TGTGCCAGCAGCTGGGGGAGAGGCAGAGACTACGAGCAGTACTTC. As protein: CASSWGRGRDYEQYF.

The V call is TRBV7-2, the J call TRBJ2-3, with TRBD2 as a possible D gene (5 bases). Deletions cut 2 bases from V and 2 bases from J, with 14 bases between. This CDR3 has 16 amino acids. Germline lookup yields CDR1 SGHTA and CDR2 FQGNSA. The CDR3 is CASSLRRVPNTDTQYF. The CDR3 DNA follows: TGTGCCAGCAGCTTACGGCGGGTCCCGAACACAGATACGCAGTATTTT.

J is TRBJ2-3 and V is TRBV28, with 7 positions matching TRBD1. The CDR3 runs to 15 residues. The V segment lost 8 bases and the J segment 1 base; nucleotides outside the gene matches: 9. Germline V gene lookup returns CDR1 MDHEN and CDR2 SYDVKM. This chain's CDR3 is CASLQGLYGTDTQYF. The CDR3 bases are TGTGCCAGCCTACAGGGGTTGTACGGCACAGATACGCAGTATTTT.

Remarks on this clone: The sample contains more than one DNA sequence encoding this CDR3. The chain employs TRBV7-2 and TRBJ1-2; 8 bases align to TRBD1. Germline CDR1 and CDR2: SGHTA and FQGNSA. The CDR3 runs to 14 residues. V lost 1 base and J lost 5; bases outside the gene matches: 3. CDR3 DNA: TGTGCCAGCAGCTTAGGGACAGGGACATATGGCTACACCTTC. As protein: CASSLGTGTYGYTF.